These 10 T cell receptor beta chains originate from one sample sequenced in a study of beta chain features in type 1 diabetes. The isolated RNA, all of it, was reverse transcribed, so expressed TCRB transcripts were what got sequenced. Sequencing used immunoSEQ multiplex PCR; TCRdb keeps in-frame clones, though not all of them. The repertoire holds under 950,000 clones, with 17% as singletons. Sequencing was performed on naive CD4+ T cells from blood. The receptors come from a woman aged 18 to 35 in good health.

V gene TRBV18 combines with J gene TRBJ2-7; 11 nucleotides line up with TRBD2. V trimming: 1 base; J trimming: 2 bases; junction bases outside the gene matches: 4. The CDR3 runs 16 residues. Germline V gene sequence: CDR1 KGHSH, CDR2 LQKENI. The CDR3 coding sequence is TGTGCCAGCTCACCACGGCGACTAGCGGGGACCTACGAGCAGTACTTC. Translated: CASSPRRLAGTYEQYF. The variable domain in full, completed from reference TRBV18 and TRBJ2-7, reads NAGVMQNPRHLVRRRGQEARLRCSPMKGHSHVYWYRQLPEEGLKFMVYLQKENIIDESGMPKERFSAEFPKEGPSILRIQQVVRGDSAAYFCASSPRRLAGTYEQYFGPGTRLTVT.

As to this clone: Other DNA sequences in this sample translate to the same CDR3. V is TRBV18 and J is TRBJ1-4, with D tentatively TRBD1 (5 bases). CDR1 KGHSH and CDR2 LQKENI come from the germline V gene. The CDR3 covers 13 residues. V gave up 3 bases and J gave up 4 bases, with 6 bases separating them. The CDR3 nucleotides are TGTGCCAGCTCACCGGGGCGTAATGAAAAACTGTTTTTT. It is translated as CASSPGRNEKLFF.

Only a few counts were recorded for this clone. The gene calls are TRBV28 and TRBJ2-7; 12 bases map to TRBD2. This CDR3 is 19 amino acids long. CDR1 is MDHEN, CDR2 SYDVKM, per germline. The V and J ends lost 5 bases and 4 bases, in that order; junction bases with no gene match: 18. The CDR3 is CASSQGLTSGRRSGYEQYF. As DNA, the CDR3 is TGTGCCAGCAGTCAGGGATTAACTAGCGGGAGGCGATCCGGATACGAGCAGTACTTC.

This chain joins TRBV6-4 and TRBJ1-2, with TRBD1 matching over 9 bases. From germline, CDR1 is MRHNA and CDR2 SNTAGT. This CDR3 region has 18 residues. V trimming: 0 bases; J trimming: 3 bases; junction bases outside the gene matches: 11. Written as DNA, the CDR3 is TGTGCCAGCAGTGACTCGAAAGATGGGACAGGGTGCTACTATGGCTACACCTTC. Amino acids: CASSDSKDGTGCYYGYTF.

Only a few counts were recorded for this clone. V usage is TRBV4-2 and J usage is TRBJ2-1; 12 nucleotides align to TRBD2. Germline V lookup: CDR1 LGHNA, CDR2 YNFKEQ. The CDR3 spans 15 residues. Trimming took 3 bases from V and 9 from J; bases not matched to a gene: 6. CDR3 DNA: TGTGCCAGCAGCCACGGGACTAGCGGGTTCCTTGAGCAGTTCTTC. Translation: CASSHGTSGFLEQFF.

This clone was seen a few times. The V call is TRBV7-3, the J call TRBJ2-3; D possibly corresponds to TRBD2 (6 bases). CDR3 length: 14 amino acids. In germline, CDR1 is SGHTA, CDR2 FQGTGA. Trimming left V 1 base short and J 4 bases short, with 9 bases between. CDR3 DNA sequence: TGTGCCAGCAGCTTAATTCCGGGAGCAGATACGCAGTATTTT. It encodes CASSLIPGADTQYF.

This clone was seen a few times. Other DNA variants within this sample encode the same CDR3. The rearrangement uses TRBV7-9 and TRBJ1-5, with D uncertain. The CDR3 consists of 13 residues. Trimming removed 2 bases at V and 7 bases at J, with 9 bases between. Looked up from germline, CDR1 is SEHNR and CDR2 is FQNEAQ (reference sequence). This CDR3 is CASSLTGNQPQHF. The CDR3 nucleotides read TGTGCCAGCAGCTTAACCGGGAACCAGCCCCAGCATTTT.

The chain joins TRBV28 to TRBJ2-5, with D unclear. This CDR3 contains 14 residues. Germline CDR1 is MDHEN and CDR2 is SYDVKM. Trimming took 4 bases from V and 4 from J, leaving 13 bases between them. CDR3 DNA sequence: TGTGCCAGCAGTTCCGGGCGTTCTCCAGAGACCCAGTACTTC. This gives the protein CASSSGRSPETQYF. Looking up the rest from reference TRBV28 and TRBJ2-5 gives the full variable domain: DVKVTQSSRYLVKRTGEKVFLECVQDMDHENMFWYRQDPGLGLRLIYFSYDVKMKEKGDIPEGYSVSREKKERFSLILESASTNQTSMYLCASSSGRSPETQYFGPGTRLLVL.

CDR3 loop: CASSRGTDPYEQYF. The DNA of the CDR3 is TGCGCCAGCAGCCGAGGGACCGATCCTTACGAGCAGTACTTC. The rearrangement joins TRBV5-1 to TRBJ2-7; either TRBD1 or TRBD2 may fit D (5 bases each). The CDR3 extends over 14 amino acids. V was clipped by 4 bases and J by 4 bases, with 15 bases between them. Germline V CDR1 and CDR2: SGHRS, YFSETQ.

The V call is TRBV9, the J call TRBJ1-3; D is undetermined. Looked up from germline, CDR1 is SGDLS and CDR2 is YYNGEE. The CDR3 covers 16 residues. V lost 0 bases to trimming and J lost 4 bases, with 14 bases between them. CDR3 nucleotide sequence: TGTGCCAGCAGCGTAGGCCCGGAACCTGGGGGAAACACCATATATTTT. It translates to CASSVGPEPGGNTIYF.